The source of this TCR beta chain is a study of T cells in localized non-small cell lung cancer. Whole-study findings and limits: Uninvolved nearby lung showed the greatest T cell clonality, exceeding that found in tumor. Higher blood T cell density went with longer overall survival. The appearance of a median about 60 of the top 100 tumor clones was seen in adjacent lung.

A note on this clone: Its antigen is currently unknown.

Between the trimmed V and J ends, which lost 3 bases and 1 base, there was a span of 12 bases. The CDR3 runs 15 residues. Germline V CDR1 and CDR2: SGDLS, YYNGEE. TCRdb keeps only in-frame clones here, not all; method: immunoSEQ multiplex PCR. The repertoire has some 130,000 clones, around 90% of them found once; the top ten carry over 1.5%. This sample comprised peripheral blood, obtained before any cancer treatment. The clonotype originates from an older female donor with stage I lung adenocarcinoma. V and J are TRBV9 and TRBJ2-3; D is uncertain. Written as DNA, the CDR3 is TGTGCCAGCAGCGCCGGGCCCTATCGCACAGATACGCAGTATTTT. As protein: CASSAGPYRTDTQYF.